In this sample, the clone carrying this T cell receptor beta chain turned up once. Its target is not known. The data were obtained in a study of cytomegalovirus exposure and HLA in healthy donors. Overall study results and limits: TCR beta V- and J-gene trimming, according to a later analysis, was linked to a missense DCLRE1C variant. The presence/absence work took it that sequencing depth was about the same across donors. Some V segments, including TRBV6-2 and TRBV6-3, were excluded as indistinguishable.

Trimming stripped 0 bases from V and 4 bases from J, with 13 bases between. Germline-derived CDR1 and CDR2 are SGHRS and YFSETQ. The length of the CDR3 is 15 residues. Use of 60 Vbeta and 13 Jbeta primers characterized the PCR. Using immunoSEQ multiplex PCR, the repertoire was profiled, and TCRdb retains in-frame clones only, with some absent. Of some 87,000 clones in the sample, around 85% were seen once. Sampled while nominally healthy, donors likely had unrecorded immune exposures. The material sequenced was PBMCs. This chain connects TRBV5-1 to TRBJ1-1; D perhaps matches TRBD1 (5 bases). This TCR was recovered from a man aged 30-40 years in good health and CMV-seronegative. The CDR3 nucleotides are TGCGCCAGCAGCTTGGCCCCAGGGTGGGGCACTGAAGCTTTCTTT. Residues: CASSLAPGWGTEAFF.